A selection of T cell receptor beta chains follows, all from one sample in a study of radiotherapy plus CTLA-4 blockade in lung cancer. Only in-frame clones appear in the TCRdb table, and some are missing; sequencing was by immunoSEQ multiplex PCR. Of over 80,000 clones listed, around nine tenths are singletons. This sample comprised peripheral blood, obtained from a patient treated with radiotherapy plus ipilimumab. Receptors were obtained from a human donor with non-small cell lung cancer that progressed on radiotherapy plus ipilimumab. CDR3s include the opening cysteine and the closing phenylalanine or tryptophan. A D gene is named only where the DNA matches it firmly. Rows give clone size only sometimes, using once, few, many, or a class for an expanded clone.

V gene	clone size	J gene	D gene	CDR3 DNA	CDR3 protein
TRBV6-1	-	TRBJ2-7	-	TGTGCCAGCAGTCACGCCAGCGCCGAGCAGTACTTC	CASSHASAEQYF
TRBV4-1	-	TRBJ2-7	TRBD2	TGCGCCAGCAGCCGGGGGGGAGTTGGTACTACTACTTACGAGCAGTACTTC	CASSRGGVGTTTYEQYF
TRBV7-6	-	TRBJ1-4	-	TGTGCCAGCAGCTTGATGACAACTAATGAAAAACTGTTTTTT	CASSLMTTNEKLFF
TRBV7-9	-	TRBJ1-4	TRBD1	TGTGCCAGCAGCCCGACAGGGTTGGGTGAAAAACTGTTTTTT	CASSPTGLGEKLFF
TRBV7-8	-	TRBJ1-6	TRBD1	TGTGCCAGCAGCTCTCCGGGACAGGGCCCTTCACCCCTCCACTTT	CASSSPGQGPSPLHF
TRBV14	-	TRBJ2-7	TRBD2	TGTGCCAGCAGCCAGGGGCGGGGGAGGTTCTACGAGCAGTACTTC	CASSQGRGRFYEQYF
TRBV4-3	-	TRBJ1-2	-	TGCGCCAGCAGCCAAGCGGGGGGGTCTGGCTACACCTTC	CASSQAGGSGYTF
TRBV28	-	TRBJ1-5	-	TGTGCCAGCAGTCTTGAGGTACGTAATCAGCCCCAGCATTTT	CASSLEVRNQPQHF
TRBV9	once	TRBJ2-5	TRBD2	TGTGCCAGCAGCTCCACCAGCGGGGGGGCCTTCCCCCAAGAGACCCAGTACTTC	CASSSTSGGAFPQETQYF
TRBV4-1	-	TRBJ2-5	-	TGCGCCAGCAGCCAAGATGGGGTTGGACAAGAGACCCAGTACTTC	CASSQDGVGQETQYF
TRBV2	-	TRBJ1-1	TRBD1	TGTGCCAGCCCGAAACAGGGGGTGTTGAACACTGAAGCTTTCTTT	CASPKQGVLNTEAFF
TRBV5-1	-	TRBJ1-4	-	TGCGCCAGCAGCCTACAGGGTTCTAATGAAAAACTGTTTTTT	CASSLQGSNEKLFF
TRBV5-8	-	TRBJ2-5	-	TGTGCCAGCAGCTTATCAGGGCCCGGGACCCAGTACTTC	CASSLSGPGTQYF
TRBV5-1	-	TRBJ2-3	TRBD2	TGCGCCAGCAGCTTGGCGACTAGCGGGAAGTCATCAAATACGCAGTATTTT	CASSLATSGKSSNTQYF
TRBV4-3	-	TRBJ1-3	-	TGCGCCAGCAGCCAAGTTGAGGGGGAAACTGGAAACACCATATATTTT	CASSQVEGETGNTIYF
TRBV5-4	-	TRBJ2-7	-	TGTGCCAGCAGCTTGGGTGGCAGGGGGGCCTACGAGCAGTACTTC	CASSLGGRGAYEQYF
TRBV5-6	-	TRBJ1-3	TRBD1	TGTGCCAGCAGCTGGGGGACAGGTTCTTCTGGAAACACCATATATTTT	CASSWGTGSSGNTIYF
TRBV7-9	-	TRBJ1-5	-	TGTGCCAGCAGCTTAATGGGGGGCAATCAGCCCCAGCATTTT	CASSLMGGNQPQHF
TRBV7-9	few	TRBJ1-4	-	TGTGCCAGCAACCGGCCGCAGGGTAATGAAAAACTGTTTTTT	CASNRPQGNEKLFF
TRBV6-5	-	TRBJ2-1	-	TGTGCCAGCAGGACAGGCTCCTACAATGAGCAGTTCTTC	CASRTGSYNEQFF
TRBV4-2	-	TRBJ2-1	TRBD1	TGTGCCAGCAGCCAACAGGGGGACATAACCTACAATGAGCAGTTCTTC	CASSQQGDITYNEQFF
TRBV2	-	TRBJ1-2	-	TGTGCCAGCAGTGGTACAGGGAAAGGCTACACCTTC	CASSGTGKGYTF
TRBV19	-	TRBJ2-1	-	TGTGCCAGTAGTATGGAGGCCAAGCAGTTCTTC	CASSMEAKQFF
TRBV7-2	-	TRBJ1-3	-	TGTGCCAGCAGCGTAGAGACGGGCACCATATATTTT	CASSVETGTIYF
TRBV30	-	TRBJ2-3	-	TGTGCCTGGCGGGGAGATTCGGATACGCAGTATTTT	CAWRGDSDTQYF
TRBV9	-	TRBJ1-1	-	TGTGCCAGCAGCGTGGGGGCACAGGGACACACTGAAGCTTTCTTT	CASSVGAQGHTEAFF
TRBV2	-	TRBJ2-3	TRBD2	TGTGCCAGCAGTGAGTCGGGACTAGCGGCAGATACGCAGTATTTT	CASSESGLAADTQYF
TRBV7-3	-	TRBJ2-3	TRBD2	TGTGCCAGCAGCTTAGGGGTACTAGCGGGGGGAGATACGCAGTATTTT	CASSLGVLAGGDTQYF
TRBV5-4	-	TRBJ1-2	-	TGTGCCAGCAGCCCCTCCCCTACATCACAGGTTCACTATGGCCACACCTTC	CASSPSPTSQVHYGHTF
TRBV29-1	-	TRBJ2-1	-	TGCAGCACCAGCCGGGACCCGGAGAATGAGCAGTTCTTC	CSTSRDPENEQFF
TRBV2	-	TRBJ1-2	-	TGTGCCAGCAGTGAAGTGGGGGGAACCGGCTACTATGGCTACACCTTC	CASSEVGGTGYYGYTF
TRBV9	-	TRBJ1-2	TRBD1	TGTGCCAGCAGTTTTCTCCGGACAGGGCCCAATAACTATGGCTACACCTTC	CASSFLRTGPNNYGYTF
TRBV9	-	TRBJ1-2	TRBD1	TGTGCCAGCAGCTCAGATCCGGGGACAGGGATCAACACCTTC	CASSSDPGTGINTF
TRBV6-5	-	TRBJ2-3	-	TGTGCCAGCAGTACGCGGGGAGATACGCAGTATTTT	CASSTRGDTQYF
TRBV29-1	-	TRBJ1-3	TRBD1	TGCAGCGTGGGGGGGGACGGGGACAGTCTATTT	CSVGGDGDSLF
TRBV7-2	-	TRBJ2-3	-	TGTGCCAGCAGCTCTAGACGTAGCACAGATACGCAGTATTTT	CASSSRRSTDTQYF
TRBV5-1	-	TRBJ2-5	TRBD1	TGCGCCAGCAGCTTGGCCGGGCAGGGGGCAGGGACCCAGTACTTC	CASSLAGQGAGTQYF
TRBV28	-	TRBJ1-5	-	TGTGCCAGCAGCTCCAGGGTAGTGGGACAGCCCCAGCATTTT	CASSSRVVGQPQHF
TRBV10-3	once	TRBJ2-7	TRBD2	TGTGCCATCAGTGAGTCGTCTAGCGGGTTGACCGAGCAGTACTTC	CAISESSSGLTEQYF
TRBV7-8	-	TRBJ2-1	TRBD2	TGTGCCAGCAGCCCCCACCAAGGCGGGGGGGCACATGAGCAGTTCTTC	CASSPHQGGGAHEQFF
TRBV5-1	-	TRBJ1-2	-	TGCGCCAGCAGCTTCCGAGACAAATGGGGCTACACCTTC	CASSFRDKWGYTF
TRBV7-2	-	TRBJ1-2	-	TGTGCCAGCAACACTGCGGCAGGCTATGGCTACACCTTC	CASNTAAGYGYTF
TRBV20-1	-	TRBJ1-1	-	TGCAGTGCTGAGGATCTCACTGAAGCTTTCTTT	CSAEDLTEAFF
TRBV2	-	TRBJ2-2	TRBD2	TGTGCCAGCAGGGGGAGCGGGGGGGCGGCCGGGGAGCTGTTTTTT	CASRGSGGAAGELFF
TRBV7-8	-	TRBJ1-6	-	TGTGCCAGCAGTGACCACTATAATTCACCCCTCCACTTT	CASSDHYNSPLHF
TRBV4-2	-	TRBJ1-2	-	TGTGCCAGCAGCCCCTCGGGAGGGCCGTCGGCTGGCTACACCTTC	CASSPSGGPSAGYTF
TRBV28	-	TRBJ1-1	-	TGTGCCAGCAGTTTATCCGGGGGCGCGAACACTGAAGCTTTCTTT	CASSLSGGANTEAFF
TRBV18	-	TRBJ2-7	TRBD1	TGTGCCAGCTCACCACCGGGACAGGGGGCCAAGGAGCAGTACTTC	CASSPPGQGAKEQYF
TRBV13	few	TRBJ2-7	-	TGTGCCAGCAGCCACTCCTACGAGCAGTACTTC	CASSHSYEQYF
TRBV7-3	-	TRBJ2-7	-	TGTGCCAGCAGCTTAACCGGGTCCTCCTACGAGCAGTACTTC	CASSLTGSSYEQYF
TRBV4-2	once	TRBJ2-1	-	TGTGCCAGCAGCCGTCCGCGCAATGAGCAGTTCTTC	CASSRPRNEQFF
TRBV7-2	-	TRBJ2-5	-	TGTGCCAGCAGCCAAACCGGGACGGGCGGACGGGAGACCCAGTACTTC	CASSQTGTGGRETQYF
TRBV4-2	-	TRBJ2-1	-	TGTGCCAGCAGCCAAGATTCCGGGGGCACCTACAATGAGCAGTTCTTC	CASSQDSGGTYNEQFF
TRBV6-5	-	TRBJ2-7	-	TGTGCCAGCAGCCGGGAGTATAGTCTATACGAGCAGTACTTC	CASSREYSLYEQYF